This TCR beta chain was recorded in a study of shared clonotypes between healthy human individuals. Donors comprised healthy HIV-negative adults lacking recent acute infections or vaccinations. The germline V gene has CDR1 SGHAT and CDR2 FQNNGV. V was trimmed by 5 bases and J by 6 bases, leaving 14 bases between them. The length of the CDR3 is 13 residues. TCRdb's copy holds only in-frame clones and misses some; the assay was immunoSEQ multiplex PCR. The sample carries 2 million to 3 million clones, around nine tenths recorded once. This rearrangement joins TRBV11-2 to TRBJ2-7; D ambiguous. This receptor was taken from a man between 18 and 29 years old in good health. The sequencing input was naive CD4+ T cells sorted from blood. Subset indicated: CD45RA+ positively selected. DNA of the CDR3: TGTGCCAGCAGCCCAGATGCGAACACCGAGCAGTACTTC. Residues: CASSPDANTEQYF.